This passage covers 26 T cell receptor beta chains from one sample sequenced in a study of patients and donors after allogeneic stem cell transplantation. TCRdb reprocessed the RT-PCR reads via MiXCR and lists one record per CDR3 protein. The sample has roughly 200,000 distinct CDR3 sequences; around 40% are singletons. Input material: blood, either unsorted or a sorted T cell fraction (not recorded which). These TCRs come from a human donor who was either an allogeneic HSCT recipient or a stem cell or donor lymphocyte infusion donor (not recorded which). It is not recorded whose cells these are; they may come from a transplant donor.

This clonotype was detected only a few times. The chain uses TRBV27 and TRBJ1-5; D is possibly TRBD1 (6 bases). The V end was cut by 5 bases, the J end by 0 bases, with 8 bases between. Germline V gene sequence: CDR1 MNHEY, CDR2 SMNVEV (reference sequence). The length of the CDR3 is 14 residues. In DNA, the CDR3 is TGTGCCAGCAGTAGGGGGGCTAGCAATCAGCCCCAGCATTTT. Translating gives CASSRGASNQPQHF.

J is TRBJ1-1 and V is TRBV18; no clear D gene. CDR1 is KGHSH, CDR2 LQKENI, per germline. Trimming took off 1 base at V and 5 bases at J, with 11 bases between the two ends. The CDR3 has 14 amino acids. The CDR3 reads CASSPQGGGTEAFF. DNA of the CDR3: TGTGCCAGCTCACCACAGGGTGGTGGAACTGAAGCTTTCTTT.

The V call is TRBV7-6, the J call TRBJ2-5; TRBD1 agrees at 7 bases. Per germline, CDR1 SGHVS and CDR2 FNYEAQ. Trimming took 0 bases from V and 5 from J; bases not matched to a gene: 9. This CDR3 has 16 residues. Written as DNA, the CDR3 is TGTGCCAGCAGCTTAGCCGGGACAGTAAGGCAGGAGACCCAGTACTTC. It specifies CASSLAGTVRQETQYF.

Only a few counts were recorded for this clonotype. This sequence joins TRBV5-1 and TRBJ1-6, with TRBD1 matching over 7 bases. Germline trimming cut 0 bases from V and 11 bases from J; bases unmatched to any gene: 5. CDR1 SGHRS and CDR2 YFSETQ come from the germline V gene. The CDR3 length is 14 residues. The DNA for the CDR3 is TGCGCCAGCAGCTTGGACAGGGGTGGGACACCCCTCCACTTT. Translation: CASSLDRGGTPLHF.

The rearrangement uses TRBV9 and TRBJ2-7; 7 bases agree with TRBD1. CDR3 length: 13 amino acids. Trimming removed 2 bases from V and 6 bases from J; junction bases left unmatched: 5. CDR1 is SGDLS and CDR2 is YYNGEE in the germline V gene. CDR3 coding DNA: TGTGCCAGCAGCGTCCAGACAGGGAGCGAGCAGTACTTC. Protein: CASSVQTGSEQYF.

The chain is built from TRBV7-8 and TRBJ1-1; unclear D gene. Germline V gene data show CDR1 as SGHVS and CDR2 as FQNEAQ. This CDR3 has 13 residues. The germline V and J ends were trimmed by 4 bases and 5 bases, with 11 bases remaining between them. The DNA of the CDR3 is TGTGCCAGCAGCTCCGGCGCACGGACTGAAGCTTTCTTT. Translation: CASSSGARTEAFF.

The chain recombines TRBV29-1 with TRBJ2-7; the D is unclear. The CDR3 extends over 12 amino acids. In germline, CDR1 is SQVTM, CDR2 ANQGSEA. Trimming stripped 4 bases from V and 2 bases from J, with 9 bases between. The CDR3 nucleotides read TGCAGCGTTGTTGGCTACCCCTACGAGCAGTACTTC. Translated, it gives CSVVGYPYEQYF.

The V call is TRBV5-5, the J call TRBJ2-1; D is undetermined. Germline V CDR1 and CDR2: SGHKS, YYEKEE (reference sequence). The CDR3 totals 14 residues. Between the trimmed V and J ends, which lost 5 bases and 5 bases, there was a span of 14 bases. Here the CDR3 reads CASSLQPSDNEQFF. For the CDR3, the DNA is TGTGCCAGCAGTCTGCAACCGAGCGACAATGAGCAGTTCTTC.

The chain recombines TRBV20-1 with TRBJ1-2; possible D gene TRBD1, 6 bases. The CDR3 extends over 12 amino acids. Trimming took 3 bases from V and 3 from J, leaving 8 bases between them. In germline, CDR1 is DFQATT, CDR2 SNEGSKA (reference sequence). CDR3 sequence (DNA): TGCAGTGCTAGGGGACACGACTATGGCTACACCTTC. It codes for CSARGHDYGYTF.

The chain couples TRBV20-1 to TRBJ2-7; D assignment may be TRBD1 or TRBD2 (5 bases each). The germline gives CDR1 DFQATT, CDR2 SNEGSKA (reference sequence). Trimming took off 6 bases at V and 3 bases at J, with 9 bases between the two ends. The CDR3 contains 11 residues. The CDR3 DNA reads TGCAGTGCCGGGGCTCTCTACGAGCAGTACTTC. It specifies CSAGALYEQYF.

The CDR3 DNA reads TGTGCCAGCGGGACAGGCCTACTCTCTGGAAACACCATATATTTT. Its translation: CASGTGLLSGNTIYF. The chain couples TRBV6-5 to TRBJ1-3; 8 positions match TRBD1. Germline loops: CDR1 MNHEY, CDR2 SVGAGI. This CDR3 comprises 15 residues. Trimming took 8 bases from V and 0 from J; bases not matched to a gene: 6.

This clonotype was observed a handful of times. The chain joins TRBV7-6 to TRBJ1-1; D call uncertain. The V and J ends lost 2 bases and 4 bases respectively, with 17 bases between them. The CDR3 extends over 16 amino acids. The germline CDR1 and CDR2 sequences are SGHVS and FNYEAQ. CDR3 nucleotide sequence: TGTGCCAGCAGCTTAATCGCAGGACTCGGTGGCACTGAAGCTTTCTTT. Encoded protein: CASSLIAGLGGTEAFF. Together with reference TRBV7-6 and TRBJ1-1, the CDR3 gives the full variable domain: GAGVSQSPRYKVTKRGQDVALRCDPISGHVSLYWYRQALGQGPEFLTYFNYEAQQDKSGLPNDRFSAERPEGSISTLTIQRTEQRDSAMYRCASSLIAGLGGTEAFFGQGTRLTVV.

This clonotype turned up a few times. The genes are TRBV29-1 and TRBJ1-1; D possibly corresponds to TRBD1 (5 bases). V lost 5 bases to trimming and J lost 1 base, with 11 bases between them. Per the germline V gene, CDR1 is SQVTM and CDR2 is ANQGSEA. This CDR3 has 13 residues. CDR3 amino acids: CSVSLQENTEAFF. The CDR3 nucleotides are TGCAGCGTTTCTTTACAGGAGAACACTGAAGCTTTCTTT.

The chain carries TRBV6-5 and TRBJ1-6; possibly TRBD1 for D (5 bases). CDR3 size: 13 residues. Trimming took 6 bases from V and 10 from J, leaving 13 bases between them. CDR1 and CDR2 from the germline V gene are MNHEY and SVGAGI. Written as DNA, the CDR3 is TGTGCCAGCAGACGGGGACTGATCTCACCCCTCCACTTT. Protein: CASRRGLISPLHF.

This clonotype appeared once. The chain is built from TRBV5-1 and TRBJ2-5; D not resolved. V lost 3 bases, J lost 5 bases, and 8 bases lay in between. CDR3 length equals 12 residues. Germline-derived CDR1 and CDR2 are SGHRS and YFSETQ. In DNA, the CDR3 is TGCGCCAGCAGCTATAAAGGGGAGACCCAGTACTTC. It yields the protein CASSYKGETQYF.

The chain carries TRBV20-1 and TRBJ2-2, with TRBD1 identical over 7 bases. Trimming took 6 bases from V and 6 from J; bases not matched to a gene: 13. Germline V gene lookup returns CDR1 DFQATT and CDR2 SNEGSKA (reference sequence). This CDR3 region has 15 residues. CDR3 coding DNA: TGCAGTGCCCCTAACAGGAAACAGGGGTCCGGGGAGCTGTTTTTT. This sequence encodes CSAPNRKQGSGELFF.

The genes are TRBV12-3 or TRBV12-4 and TRBJ1-1; D unclear. The CDR3 contains 13 residues. V gave up 3 bases and J gave up 4 bases, with 9 bases separating them. CDR3 residues: CASSLWQVTEAFF. In DNA, the CDR3 is TGTGCCAGCAGTTTGTGGCAGGTCACTGAAGCTTTCTTT.

This rearrangement joins TRBV27 to TRBJ1-4, with 7 bases aligning to TRBD1. Germline trimming cut 1 base from V and 7 bases from J; bases unmatched to any gene: 3. CDR3 length: 14 residues. The germline V gene encodes CDR1 MNHEY and CDR2 SMNVEV (reference sequence). CDR3 nucleotides: TGTGCCAGCAGTTTATGGGGGACAGCTGAAAAACTGTTTTTT. Protein product: CASSLWGTAEKLFF.

The chain employs TRBV6-6 and TRBJ1-1; D not certain. CDR1 is MNHNY and CDR2 is SVGAGI in the germline V gene (reference sequence). The V gene lost 6 bases and the J gene lost 11 bases, with 16 bases spanning the gap. This CDR3 has 12 amino acids. The CDR3 DNA is TGTGCCAGCAGCCGCCTGATAACTCAGGCTTTCTTT. It codes for CASSRLITQAFF.

This clonotype was seen only a few times. The rearrangement uses TRBV4-2 and TRBJ1-1; D is ambiguous. The germline CDR1 and CDR2 sequences are LGHNA and YNFKEQ. The CDR3 consists of 15 residues. With 3 bases removed from V and 0 bases from J, the gap between germline ends came to 11 bases. CDR3 in DNA: TGTGCCAGCAGCCATGTATCCTCGCTGAACACTGAAGCTTTCTTT. Protein product: CASSHVSSLNTEAFF.

This clonotype showed up just a few times. This chain connects TRBV10-3 to TRBJ1-2, with D maybe TRBD1 (6 bases). This CDR3 has 14 residues. The germline V gene has CDR1 ENHRY and CDR2 SYGVKD. V gave up 3 bases and J gave up 4 bases, with 12 bases separating them. The CDR3 DNA follows: TGTGCCATCAGTGATCAAGGACAGAGCTATGGCTACACCTTC. This encodes CAISDQGQSYGYTF.

This clonotype has more than one count but fewer than ten. V is TRBV5-1 and J is TRBJ2-7; D is uncertain. The CDR3 extends over 14 amino acids. The germline V gene encodes CDR1 SGHRS and CDR2 YFSETQ. V gave up 0 bases and J gave up 2 bases, with 9 bases separating them. DNA of the CDR3: TGCGCCAGCAGCTTGGAAGGATTCGCCTACGAGCAGTACTTC. Its protein is CASSLEGFAYEQYF.

In its sample, this clonotype was seen a few times. The chain is built from TRBV12-3 or TRBV12-4 and TRBJ2-3; D call uncertain. This CDR3 is built from 16 residues. The V end lost 2 bases, the J end lost 1 base, and 13 bases lay between the germline ends. The CDR3 sequence is CASSLPSYLGTDTQYF. As DNA, the CDR3 is TGTGCCAGCAGTTTACCCTCATACTTAGGCACAGATACGCAGTATTTT.

This clonotype was picked up a small number of times. The chain combines TRBV12-3 or TRBV12-4 with TRBJ1-1, with D perhaps TRBD1 (6 bases). Trimming cost V 5 bases and J 1 base, with 14 bases left between them. CDR3 length: 15 amino acids. DNA of the CDR3: TGTGCCAGCAGTCCAAACAGGGTTGGGAACACTGAAGCTTTCTTT. Protein sequence: CASSPNRVGNTEAFF.

The V and J genes are TRBV6-1 and TRBJ1-5; D uncertain. CDR1 MNHNS and CDR2 SASEGT come from the germline V gene. CDR3 length: 14 residues. Trimming removed 1 base from V and 6 bases from J, with 10 bases in between. Here the CDR3 reads CASSEGRAGQPQHF. CDR3 nucleotides: TGTGCCAGCAGTGAAGGGAGGGCGGGTCAGCCCCAGCATTTT.

The chain is built from TRBV24-1 and TRBJ1-2, with D possibly TRBD1 on 6 matching bases. The germline CDR1 and CDR2 sequences are KGHDR and SFDVKD. The CDR3 runs to 15 residues. Trimming took 3 bases from V and 4 from J, leaving 14 bases between them. CDR3 region: CATSDGEDRLYGYTF. The CDR3 DNA sequence: TGTGCCACCAGTGATGGGGAGGACAGACTCTATGGCTACACCTTC.